This entry lists 7 T cell receptor beta chains sequenced from one sample in a study of identical twins. MiXCR, run by TCRdb on the 5' RACE reads, gives a single entry per CDR3 protein. The sample includes fewer than 250,000 distinct CDR3 sequences, roughly 7.5% of them seen just once. This same sample was also taken into another study, of yellow fever vaccine responses in identical twins.

The sequenced sample consisted of memory (CD45RO+) T cells sorted from blood. These receptors were obtained from a woman aged 18-29 years in good health.

The chain employs TRBV20-1 and TRBJ1-3; 9 nucleotides agree with TRBD1. This CDR3 is 14 amino acids long. Germline CDR1 reads DFQATT; CDR2 reads SNEGSKA (reference sequence). V lost 4 bases, J lost 2 bases, and 3 bases stayed unmatched. Here the CDR3 DNA reads TGCAGTGCTACCGGGACAGGGACTGGAAACACCATATATTTT. This encodes CSATGTGTGNTIYF.

This clonotype was seen ten or more times. This CDR3 is CASSSLLQGARNEQYF. The CDR3 region has the DNA TGTGCCAGCAGTTCCCTGCTTCAGGGGGCGAGGAACGAGCAGTACTTC. V usage is TRBV6-2 or TRBV6-3 and J usage is TRBJ2-7; 8 bases are shared with TRBD1. Germline V gives CDR1 MNHEY, CDR2 SVGEGT. J gave up 5 bases and V 4 bases, and 13 bases lay outside the gene matches. CDR3 length equals 16 residues.

This clonotype has a count of ten or more. The chain uses TRBV6-1 and TRBJ1-1; the D is unclear. V lost 6 bases, J lost 1 base, and 15 bases lay in between. Germline V gives CDR1 MNHNS, CDR2 SASEGT. This CDR3 spans 15 amino acids. CDR3: CASRLGSTSNTEAFF. The DNA for the CDR3 is TGTGCCAGCAGGCTCGGGTCAACATCGAACACTGAAGCTTTCTTT.

This clonotype has a count of ten or more. The chain uses TRBV3-1 and TRBJ2-2; the D gene is possibly TRBD2 (5 bases). V was shortened by 3 bases and J by 0 bases, with 11 bases between the two germline ends. The CDR3 has 16 amino acids. Germline lookup yields CDR1 LGHDT and CDR2 YNNKEL (reference sequence). As DNA, the CDR3 is TGTGCCAGCAGCCAGGCACCGGGGACGAACACCGGGGAGCTGTTTTTT. Residues: CASSQAPGTNTGELFF. Full variable domain (missing parts from reference TRBV3-1 and TRBJ2-2): DTAVSQTPKYLVTQMGNDKSIKCEQNLGHDTMYWYKQDSKKFLKIMFSYNNKELIINETVPNRFSPKSPDKAHLNLHINSLELGDSAVYFCASSQAPGTNTGELFFGEGSRLTVL.

CDR3 DNA sequence: TGTGCCAGCAGCTTATCTAGCATTCAGTACTTC. Encoded protein: CASSLSSIQYF. This sequence joins TRBV7-9 and TRBJ2-4; D is uncertain. There are 11 residues in the CDR3. V shed 2 bases and J shed 9 bases, with 5 bases lying between them. Germline CDR1 and CDR2: SEHNR and FQNEAQ (reference sequence). The full variable domain, rest sourced from reference TRBV7-9 and TRBJ2-4, is DTGVSQNPRHKITKRGQNVTFRCDPISEHNRLYWYRQTLGQGPEFLTYFQNEAQLEKSRLLSDRFSAERPKGSFSTLEIQRTEQGDSAMYLCASSLSSIQYFGAGTRLSVL.

The chain carries TRBV19 and TRBJ1-6; possibly TRBD1 for D (5 bases). CDR1 is LNHDA and CDR2 is SQIVND in the germline V gene (reference sequence). V lost 4 bases and J lost 8, with 12 bases in between. This CDR3 is built from 14 residues. This CDR3 reads CASSNGREHSPLHF. CDR3 nucleotide sequence: TGTGCCAGTAGTAACGGCAGGGAGCATTCACCCCTCCACTTT.

The table lists this clonotype with many counts. The chain employs TRBV20-1 and TRBJ2-1, with 8 bases identical to TRBD2. The CDR3 contains 15 residues. Per germline, CDR1 DFQATT and CDR2 SNEGSKA (reference sequence). Germline trimming cut 2 bases from V and 7 bases from J; bases unmatched to any gene: 10. The CDR3 bases are TGCAGTGCTAGATCGGGGGGGCGGGAGTGGAATGAGCAGTTCTTC. Residues: CSARSGGREWNEQFF.